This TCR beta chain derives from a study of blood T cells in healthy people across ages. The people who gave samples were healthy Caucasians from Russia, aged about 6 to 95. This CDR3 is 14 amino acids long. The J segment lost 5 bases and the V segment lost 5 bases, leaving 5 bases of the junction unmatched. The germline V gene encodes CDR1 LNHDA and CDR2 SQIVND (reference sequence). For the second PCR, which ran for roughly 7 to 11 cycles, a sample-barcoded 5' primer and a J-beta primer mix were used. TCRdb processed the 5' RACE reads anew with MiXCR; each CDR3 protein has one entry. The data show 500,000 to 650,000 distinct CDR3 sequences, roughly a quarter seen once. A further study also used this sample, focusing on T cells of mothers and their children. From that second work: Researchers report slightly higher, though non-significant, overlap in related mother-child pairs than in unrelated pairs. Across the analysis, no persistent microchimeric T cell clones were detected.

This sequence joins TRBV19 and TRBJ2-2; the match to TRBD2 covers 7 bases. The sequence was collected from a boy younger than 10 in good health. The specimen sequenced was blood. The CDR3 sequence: CASSENSGTGELFF. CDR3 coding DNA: TGTGCCAGTAGTGAGAATAGCGGGACCGGGGAGCTGTTTTTT.